One sample yielded the 20 T cell receptor beta chains listed below, sequenced in a study of beta chain features in type 1 diabetes. Reverse transcription of all isolated RNA meant that expressed TCRB transcripts were sequenced. TCRdb's table, derived via immunoSEQ multiplex PCR, lists solely in-frame clones and lacks some. The sample contains 250,000 to 300,000 clones, about 8.5% of which appear only once. Sequencing was carried out using central memory CD4+ T cells from blood. These receptors came from a woman between 18 and 29 years old in good health.

The J gene is TRBJ1-2, the V gene TRBV14, with TRBD1 matching 10 bases. The CDR3 is 13 residues long. The V segment lost 5 bases and the J segment 6 bases; nucleotides outside the gene matches: 3. CDR1 SGHDN and CDR2 FVKESK come from the germline V gene. The CDR3, as DNA: TGTGCCAGCAGCGCTGGACAGGGGGATGGCTACACCTTC. This gives the protein CASSAGQGDGYTF.

CDR3 residues: CASSQVGQGNEQYF. The CDR3 coding sequence is TGTGCCAGCAGCCAGGTGGGACAGGGCAACGAGCAGTACTTC. The gene calls are TRBV7-2 and TRBJ2-7, with 9 bases fitting TRBD1. The CDR3 runs 14 residues. V lost 5 bases to trimming and J lost 5 bases; unmatched junction nucleotides: 7. Germline loops: CDR1 SGHTA, CDR2 FQGNSA. The full variable domain, rest sourced from reference TRBV7-2 and TRBJ2-7, is GAGVSQSPSNKVTEKGKDVELRCDPISGHTALYWYRQSLGQGLEFLIYFQGNSAPDKSGLPSDRFSAERTGGSVSTLTIQRTQQEDSAVYLCASSQVGQGNEQYFGPGTRLTVT.

This clone turned up a few times. This chain links TRBV5-1 with TRBJ2-3; D is unclear. The CDR3 runs 15 residues. Germline V CDR1 and CDR2: SGHRS, YFSETQ. V lost 0 bases and J 2 bases, leaving 10 bases between the germline ends. CDR3 coding DNA: TGCGCCAGCAGCTTGGGGGCACTCTACACAGATACGCAGTATTTT. It encodes CASSLGALYTDTQYF. Full variable domain (rest looked up from reference TRBV5-1 and TRBJ2-3): KAGVTQTPRYLIKTRGQQVTLSCSPISGHRSVSWYQQTPGQGLQFLFEYFSETQRNKGNFPGRFSGRQFSNSRSEMNVSTLELGDSALYLCASSLGALYTDTQYFGPGTRLTVL.

The rearrangement links TRBV7-6 to TRBJ2-3; no definite D call. This CDR3 comprises 14 residues. Between the trimmed V and J ends, which lost 2 bases and 0 bases, there was a span of 6 bases. The germline V gene encodes CDR1 SGHVS and CDR2 FNYEAQ. DNA for the CDR3: TGTGCCAGCAGCTTATTCGGCAGCACAGATACGCAGTATTTT. It specifies CASSLFGSTDTQYF.

This clone was seen a handful of times. CDR3 protein: CASSLTGQSNQPQHF. CDR3 DNA: TGCGCCAGCAGCTTGACCGGACAGAGCAATCAGCCCCAGCATTTT. The genes are TRBV5-1 and TRBJ1-5, with TRBD1 as a possible D gene (6 bases). CDR3 length equals 15 residues. V was clipped by 1 base and J by 1 base, with 9 bases between them. Germline assignment: CDR1 SGHRS and CDR2 YFSETQ.

This clone was recorded a few times. V gene TRBV14 combines with J gene TRBJ2-2; the D gene is possibly TRBD2 (6 bases). Trimming left V 1 base short and J 5 bases short, with 17 bases between. The CDR3 runs 17 residues. Germline CDR1 reads SGHDN; CDR2 reads FVKESK. This chain's CDR3 is CASSQGSGRRETGELFF. CDR3 DNA sequence: TGTGCCAGCAGCCAAGGATCGGGCAGGAGGGAAACCGGGGAGCTGTTTTTT.

The V call is TRBV7-9, the J call TRBJ2-4, with TRBD2 matching 9 bases. The CDR3 sequence is 16 residues long. V lost 4 bases to trimming and J lost 4 bases; unmatched junction nucleotides: 8. Germline values: CDR1 SEHNR, CDR2 FQNEAQ (reference sequence). CDR3 nucleotide sequence: TGTGCCAGCAGCTCTACTAGCGGGTTAGGGAAAAACATTCAGTACTTC. Protein product: CASSSTSGLGKNIQYF.

This clone came up many times. The V call is TRBV5-1, the J call TRBJ1-1; TRBD1 might be the D (5 bases). This CDR3 has 15 residues. Between the trimmed V and J ends, which lost 6 bases and 4 bases, there was a span of 19 bases. CDR1 is SGHRS and CDR2 is YFSETQ in the germline V gene. The CDR3 sequence: CASTRGGEGSTEAFF. The DNA for the CDR3 is TGCGCCAGCACTAGGGGTGGGGAGGGGAGCACTGAAGCTTTCTTT. The variable domain in full, with the rest retrieved from reference TRBV5-1 and TRBJ1-1, is KAGVTQTPRYLIKTRGQQVTLSCSPISGHRSVSWYQQTPGQGLQFLFEYFSETQRNKGNFPGRFSGRQFSNSRSEMNVSTLELGDSALYLCASTRGGEGSTEAFFGQGTRLTVV.

V and J are TRBV9 and TRBJ2-4; the D is unclear. This CDR3 comprises 15 residues. Germline CDR1 SGDLS, CDR2 YYNGEE. V was pared by 2 bases and J by 0 bases, with 9 bases between. The DNA for the CDR3 is TGTGCCAGCAGCGTCTTGGTCATAGCCAAAAACATTCAGTACTTC. Residues: CASSVLVIAKNIQYF.

The genes are TRBV30 and TRBJ1-2, with TRBD1 as a possible D gene (5 bases). V lost 4 bases and J 1 base, leaving 13 bases between the germline ends. CDR3 size: 14 residues. In germline, CDR1 is GTSNPN, CDR2 SVGIG (reference sequence). The CDR3 sequence: CAWTQLGVNYGYTF. The CDR3 DNA is TGTGCCTGGACTCAATTGGGGGTTAACTATGGCTACACCTTC.

This clone was found a few times. The CDR3, as DNA: TGTGCCAGCAGCCCCACTAGCGGGTTTCAAGAGACCCAGTACTTC. Its protein product is CASSPTSGFQETQYF. The chain couples TRBV5-4 to TRBJ2-5; 9 bases fit TRBD2. This CDR3 has 15 residues. Germline assignment: CDR1 SGHNT and CDR2 YYREEE (reference sequence). With V trimmed by 4 bases and J by 2 bases, 6 bases remained unmatched.

This clone came up a few times. The V call is TRBV7-9, the J call TRBJ1-2; possible D gene TRBD1, 5 bases. Germline CDR1 reads SEHNR; CDR2 reads FQNEAQ (reference sequence). CDR3 size: 13 residues. Trimming took off 0 bases at V and 4 bases at J, with 6 bases between the two ends. DNA of the CDR3: TGTGCCAGCAGCTTAGCAGGGGCCTATGGCTACACCTTC. Amino acid sequence: CASSLAGAYGYTF.

There are a few counts of this clone. V is TRBV7-8 and J is TRBJ2-1; D remains ambiguous. This CDR3 comprises 16 residues. CDR1 and CDR2 (germline): SGHVS, FQNEAQ. Trimming took off 6 bases at V and 0 bases at J, with 15 bases between the two ends. CDR3 amino acids: CASREGQASSYNEQFF. In nucleotides, the CDR3 is TGTGCCAGCAGGGAAGGGCAGGCGAGCTCCTACAATGAGCAGTTCTTC.

The CDR3 here is CASSATPRGAAGDGYTF. The DNA for the CDR3 is TGTGCCAGCAGCGCGACCCCCCGGGGGGCGGCCGGGGATGGCTACACCTTC. The V gene is TRBV9, the J gene TRBJ1-2; perhaps TRBD1 as D (6 bases). The CDR3 extends over 17 amino acids. Germline V gene sequence: CDR1 SGDLS, CDR2 YYNGEE. V gave up 3 bases and J gave up 6 bases, with 24 bases separating them.

This clone was observed at least ten times. The chain combines TRBV10-3 with TRBJ1-4; D remains unclear. CDR3 size: 13 residues. Trimming stripped 4 bases from V and 5 bases from J, with 8 bases between. Germline V gene lookup returns CDR1 ENHRY and CDR2 SYGVKD. The CDR3 protein is CAISGVLNEKLFF. The CDR3 DNA reads TGTGCCATCAGTGGGGTCCTCAATGAAAAACTGTTTTTT.

This clone was seen repeatedly, ten times or more. The V call is TRBV7-8, the J call TRBJ1-6; no reliable D call. The germline V gene has CDR1 SGHVS and CDR2 FQNEAQ. V gave up 2 bases and J gave up 0 bases, with 20 bases separating them. CDR3 length: 20 residues. The CDR3 loop reads CASSLQPLIDAGSYNSPLHF. CDR3 sequence (DNA): TGTGCCAGCAGCTTACAACCTTTAATCGACGCTGGCTCCTATAATTCACCCCTCCACTTT.

The CDR3 DNA reads TGTGCCAGCAGTAGCCAGGACAGACCCAATCAGCCCCAGCATTTT. Translated: CASSSQDRPNQPQHF. The V gene is TRBV6-5, the J gene TRBJ1-5; D possibly corresponds to TRBD1 (6 bases). The germline V and J ends were trimmed by 5 bases and 3 bases, with 14 bases remaining between them. The CDR3 is made up of 15 amino acids. Germline V gene sequence: CDR1 MNHEY, CDR2 SVGAGI.

Of note for this clone: This may come from a read error, since a much larger clone is one base off. The chain recombines TRBV5-1 with TRBJ2-2; D not resolved. V was cut by 0 bases and J by 0 bases, with 6 bases left in between. The CDR3 consists of 15 residues. CDR1 and CDR2 (germline): SGHRS, YFSETQ. DNA of the CDR3: TGCGCCAGCAGCTTGGGGGCGGCGAACACCGGGGAGCTGTTTTTT. Its protein is CASSLGAANTGELFF. Based on the CDR3 plus reference TRBV5-1 and TRBJ2-2, the full variable domain is KAGVTQTPRYLIKTRGQQVTLSCSPISGHRSVSWYQQTPGQGLQFLFEYFSETQRNKGNFPGRFSGRQFSNSRSEMNVSTLELGDSALYLCASSLGAANTGELFFGEGSRLTVL.

This clone turned up a few times. The chain combines TRBV7-2 with TRBJ2-5, with TRBD1 matching 9 bases. Losses at the gene ends were 5 bases for V and 5 bases for J; bases not matched to a gene: 9. The CDR3 runs to 15 residues. Germline V gene lookup returns CDR1 SGHTA and CDR2 FQGNSA. The CDR3 region is CASSPGGQGFETQYF. The CDR3, as DNA: TGTGCCAGCAGCCCTGGGGGACAGGGTTTTGAGACCCAGTACTTC.

The V gene is TRBV6-5, the J gene TRBJ2-5; D is undetermined. The CDR3 is 13 residues long. V was shortened by 7 bases and J by 5 bases, with 14 bases between the two germline ends. Per germline, CDR1 MNHEY and CDR2 SVGAGI. The CDR3 protein is CASTQPPSETQYF. DNA for the CDR3: TGTGCCAGCACCCAACCCCCAAGCGAGACCCAGTACTTC.